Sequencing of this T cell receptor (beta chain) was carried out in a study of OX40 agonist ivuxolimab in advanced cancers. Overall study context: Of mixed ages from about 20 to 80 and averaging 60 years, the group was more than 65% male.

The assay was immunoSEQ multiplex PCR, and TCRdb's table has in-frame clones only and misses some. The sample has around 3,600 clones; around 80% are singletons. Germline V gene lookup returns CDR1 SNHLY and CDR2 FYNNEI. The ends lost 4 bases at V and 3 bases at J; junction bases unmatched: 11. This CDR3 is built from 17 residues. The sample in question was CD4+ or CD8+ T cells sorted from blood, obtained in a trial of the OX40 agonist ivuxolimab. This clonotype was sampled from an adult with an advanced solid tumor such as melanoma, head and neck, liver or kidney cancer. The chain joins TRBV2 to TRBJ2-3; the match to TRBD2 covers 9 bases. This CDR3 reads CASSGLAGSPGTDTQYF. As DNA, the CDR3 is TGTGCCAGCAGTGGCCTAGCGGGGAGCCCTGGGACAGATACGCAGTATTTT.